This T cell receptor beta chain came from a study of control samples from healthy donors and cancer patients. CDR1 LNHNV and CDR2 YYDKDF come from the germline V gene (reference sequence). V dropped 0 bases and J dropped 0 bases, with 12 bases sitting between them. The length of the CDR3 is 17 residues. Method: immunoSEQ multiplex PCR; TCRdb's copy keeps in-frame clones and lacks some. The sample consists of around 150,000 clones, roughly 88% of them appearing once. The receptor was isolated from a man aged 18 to 35 in good health. The chain employs TRBV15 and TRBJ1-3; D ambiguous. The sample consisted of blood. The CDR3 DNA is TGTGCCACCAGCAGAGATAAAGGACGGAGCTCTGGAAACACCATATATTTT. Translated, it gives CATSRDKGRSSGNTIYF.